This entry lists 20 T cell receptor beta chains sequenced from one sample in a study of cytomegalovirus exposure and HLA in healthy donors. Use of 60 Vbeta and 13 Jbeta primers characterized the PCR. The repertoire was sequenced with immunoSEQ multiplex PCR; TCRdb's copy has only in-frame clones and lacks some. The top ten hold roughly 2.5% of the sample, which has about 200,000 clones, approximately 70% seen once. Sequenced input: PBMCs. Every receptor here comes from a man aged 40-55 years in good health and CMV-seropositive.

The gene calls are TRBV19 and TRBJ1-4; TRBD1 aligns across 10 bases. CDR3 length: 15 amino acids. From germline, CDR1 is LNHDA and CDR2 SQIVND (reference sequence). The V segment lost 5 bases and the J segment 7 bases; nucleotides outside the gene matches: 7. The CDR3 protein is CASSLRTGGREKLFF. The CDR3 DNA follows: TGTGCCAGTAGTCTCAGGACAGGGGGACGTGAAAAACTGTTTTTT.

A remark on this clone: The junction and the germline gene differ at one end; a read error may be behind it. The chain recombines TRBV7-2 with TRBJ1-4, with D unclear. CDR1 and CDR2 (germline): SGHTA, FQGNSA. The CDR3 length is 15 residues. For the CDR3, the DNA is TGTGCCAGCAGCATAGCGTCAGTATCTAATGAAAAACTGTTTTTT. Its translation: CASSIASVSNEKLFF.

This clone was seen a handful of times. Written as DNA, the CDR3 is TGTGCCAGCAGCCCGGCGGCGGGAGGCACAGATACGCAGTATTTT. Translated: CASSPAAGGTDTQYF. This chain joins TRBV5-4 and TRBJ2-3; 7 bases agree with TRBD2. The V gene's germline CDR1 is SGHNT and CDR2 YYREEE (reference sequence). V shed 4 bases, J shed 1 base, and the junction held 6 bases outside the gene matches. The CDR3 totals 15 residues.

The V call is TRBV4-1, the J call TRBJ1-2; D possibly corresponds to TRBD1 (5 bases). The CDR3 covers 15 residues. V lost 0 bases and J 3 bases, leaving 11 bases between the germline ends. CDR1 MGHRA and CDR2 YSYEKL come from the germline V gene. The CDR3 is CASSQDSGGDYGYTF. The DNA for the CDR3 is TGCGCCAGCAGCCAAGATTCGGGGGGTGACTATGGCTACACCTTC.

The chain is built from TRBV19 and TRBJ1-2; 9 nucleotides agree with TRBD1. The ends lost 5 bases at V and 5 bases at J; junction bases unmatched: 6. CDR3 length equals 14 residues. CDR1 and CDR2 (germline): LNHDA, SQIVND (reference sequence). DNA for the CDR3: TGTGCCAGTAGTCCGAGACAGGGGGTATATGGCTACACCTTC. It codes for CASSPRQGVYGYTF.

Written as DNA, the CDR3 is TGTGCCAGCAGTGAAGCACCTTACGAGCAGGGAAGCTCTGGGGCCAACGTCCTGACTTTC. This translates into CASSEAPYEQGSSGANVLTF. V and J are TRBV6-1 and TRBJ2-6, with D perhaps matching TRBD1 (5 bases). The germline gives CDR1 MNHNS, CDR2 SASEGT. V was shortened by 0 bases and J by 0 bases, with 18 bases between the two germline ends. The CDR3 loop spans 20 amino acids.

The chain joins TRBV7-2 to TRBJ1-2; TRBD1 matches at 8 bases. The junction had 6 bases not matched to a gene; V was cut back by 1 base and J by 8 bases. The CDR3 is 14 residues long. Germline V CDR1 and CDR2: SGHTA, FQGNSA. CDR3: CASSLVQGVEGYTF. CDR3 bases: TGTGCCAGCAGCTTAGTACAGGGGGTGGAGGGCTACACCTTC.

The rearrangement joins TRBV7-2 to TRBJ2-1; 8 nucleotides line up with TRBD1. The germline CDR1 and CDR2 sequences are SGHTA and FQGNSA. V lost 5 bases to trimming and J lost 12 bases; unmatched junction nucleotides: 12. The CDR3 spans 14 residues. DNA for the CDR3: TGTGCCAGCAGCCCTCCGAGACAGGGGCTGGGGCAGTTCTTC. It is translated as CASSPPRQGLGQFF.

This chain joins TRBV6-1 and TRBJ1-1, with no clear D. The germline V gene has CDR1 MNHNS and CDR2 SASEGT. There are 16 residues in the CDR3. Between the trimmed V and J ends, which lost 2 bases and 2 bases, there was a span of 15 bases. The CDR3 spells CASSEFYNRLNTEAFF. The DNA for the CDR3 is TGTGCCAGCAGTGAATTTTATAACAGATTAAACACTGAAGCTTTCTTT.

The rearrangement joins TRBV29-1 to TRBJ2-3; 7 bases agree with TRBD2. CDR1 and CDR2 from the germline V gene are SQVTM and ANQGSEA. Trimming at V came to 1 base and at J to 3 bases, leaving 1 base not matched to a gene. CDR3 length: 13 amino acids. The DNA of the CDR3 is TGCAGCGTTGAAGGGGGAGGGACAGATACGCAGTATTTT. Its protein product is CSVEGGGTDTQYF.

V usage is TRBV4-2 and J usage is TRBJ1-1, with D uncertain. CDR1 and CDR2 from the germline V gene are LGHNA and YNFKEQ. V lost 1 base and J lost 0, with 9 bases in between. The CDR3 has 15 amino acids. For the CDR3, the DNA is TGTGCCAGCAGCCAAGTTGACGGGATGAACACTGAAGCTTTCTTT. It specifies CASSQVDGMNTEAFF.

The CDR3 sequence is CASSSQGEVNTEAFF. The CDR3, as DNA: TGCGCCAGCAGCTCACAGGGGGAGGTGAACACTGAAGCTTTCTTT. This rearrangement joins TRBV4-3 to TRBJ1-1, with TRBD1 identical over 8 bases. V shed 5 bases and J 0 bases; nucleotides not matched to a gene: 5. The CDR3 is made up of 15 amino acids. The germline V gene has CDR1 LGHNA and CDR2 YSLEER.

V usage is TRBV5-1 and J usage is TRBJ1-2, with a weak D call TRBD1 (5 bases). CDR3 length: 16 residues. Germline CDR1 is SGHRS and CDR2 is YFSETQ. The V end was cut by 0 bases, the J end by 2 bases, with 14 bases between. CDR3 sequence reads: CASSLEGGVGNYGYTF. As DNA, the CDR3 is TGCGCCAGCAGCTTGGAGGGAGGGGTCGGGAACTATGGCTACACCTTC.

The V and J genes are TRBV2 and TRBJ2-3; tentative D call: TRBD1 (6 bases). Germline V gene sequence: CDR1 SNHLY, CDR2 FYNNEI. CDR3 size: 15 residues. Trimming pared 1 base from V and 2 bases from J, leaving 10 bases between. The CDR3 sequence is CASSEGTVHTDTQYF. CDR3 DNA sequence: TGTGCCAGCAGTGAAGGGACAGTTCACACAGATACGCAGTATTTT.

CDR3: CASSRSGQGTYEQYF. CDR3 DNA: TGTGCCAGCTCAAGAAGCGGACAGGGAACCTACGAGCAGTACTTC. The chain uses TRBV18 and TRBJ2-7; 8 bases agree with TRBD1. Looked up from germline, CDR1 is KGHSH and CDR2 is LQKENI. With 5 bases clipped from V and 2 bases from J, the junction kept 8 bases outside the gene matches. The CDR3 consists of 15 residues.

CDR3 amino acids: CASSRDSLWVTF. The CDR3 DNA sequence: TGTGCCAGCAGCCGCGACAGCCTTTGGGTAACCTTC. The chain combines TRBV7-8 with TRBJ1-2; D might be TRBD1 (5 bases). V was cut by 5 bases and J by 14 bases, with 18 bases left in between. Germline V gene data show CDR1 as SGHVS and CDR2 as FQNEAQ. The CDR3 is made up of 12 amino acids. Complete variable domain (other parts from reference TRBV7-8 and TRBJ1-2): GAGVSQSPRYKVAKRGQDVALRCDPISGHVSLFWYQQALGQGPEFLTYFQNEAQLDKSGLPSDRFFAERPEGSVSTLKIQRTQQEDSAVYLCASSRDSLWVTFGSGTRLTVV.

The gene calls are TRBV7-9 and TRBJ1-4, with TRBD1 identical over 7 bases. V trimming: 5 bases; J trimming: 5 bases; junction bases outside the gene matches: 8. The length of the CDR3 is 15 residues. Germline V gene sequence: CDR1 SEHNR, CDR2 FQNEAQ (reference sequence). The CDR3 loop is CASSTDRDRNEKLFF. Here the CDR3 DNA reads TGTGCCAGCAGCACCGACCGGGACAGAAATGAAAAACTGTTTTTT.

The chain combines TRBV19 with TRBJ1-1, with D perhaps TRBD1 (5 bases). CDR1 is LNHDA and CDR2 is SQIVND in the germline V gene (reference sequence). Trimming stripped 7 bases from V and 1 base from J, with 13 bases between. The CDR3 covers 14 residues. CDR3 loop: CASTRGRANTEAFF. DNA for the CDR3: TGTGCCAGTACCCGGGGGAGGGCGAACACTGAAGCTTTCTTT.

This clone has just a few counts. The chain combines TRBV4-1 with TRBJ1-1, with 10 bases lining up with TRBD1. The CDR3 runs to 14 residues. From germline, CDR1 is MGHRA and CDR2 YSYEKL. Germline trimming cut 1 base from V and 4 bases from J; bases unmatched to any gene: 0. DNA of the CDR3: TGCGCCAGCAGCCAAGGACAGGGGGCCACTGAAGCTTTCTTT. Protein: CASSQGQGATEAFF.

This chain uses TRBV27 with TRBJ1-1, with a possible D match to TRBD1 (6 bases). V was cut by 10 bases and J by 1 base, with 13 bases left in between. From germline, CDR1 is MNHEY and CDR2 SMNVEV (reference sequence). The CDR3 covers 13 residues. CDR3 sequence reads: CAMLGQGNTEAFF. CDR3 nucleotides: TGTGCCATGCTGGGACAAGGGAACACTGAAGCTTTCTTT.